The rows below give T cell receptor beta chains drawn from one sample of a study of T cell clones after liver transplantation. The method was immunoSEQ multiplex PCR; TCRdb's version includes in-frame clones alone and lacks a portion of them. This table holds roughly 100,000 clones, 82% found once. The sample here was CD4+ T cells from blood, taken before liver transplant. Source of these receptors: a human donor who received a liver transplant. Both conserved end residues are trimmed from each CDR3.

v_gene,j_gene,CDR3aa
TRBV6-6,TRBJ2-7,ASSYRDSYEQY
TRBV25-1,TRBJ1-2,ASSAPGAIYGYT
TRBV28,TRBJ2-7,ASSLLGATSGTSYEQY
TRBV2,TRBJ1-1,ARSQNEAF
TRBV25-1,TRBJ2-1,ASSEGTSGGNEQF
TRBV19,TRBJ1-1,ASSTRASGDTEAF
TRBV2,TRBJ1-1,ASRGDGLMNTEAF
TRBV20-1,TRBJ2-5,SARDLRTQY
TRBV19,TRBJ2-2,ASRTSGTYTGELF
TRBV6-6,TRBJ2-3,ASTAPVADTQY
TRBV7-2,TRBJ2-3,ASSYALDTQY
TRBV14,TRBJ1-2,ASSQGPIAGYT
TRBV27,TRBJ2-7,ASSRTGGSYEQY
TRBV19,TRBJ2-1,ASSILAGGTNNEQF
TRBV19,TRBJ2-2,ASSIGTGFTGELF